These 19 T cell receptor beta chains were sequenced from one sample in a study of T cell repertoires in cytomegalovirus infection. In TCRdb, the reads were re-called with MiXCR into one record per CDR3 protein. The sample records around 69,000 distinct CDR3 sequences, approximately 20% being singletons. The antigens of these receptors remain unknown. This material consisted of CD8+ T cells from cultured PBMCs, taken from culture after CMV antigen stimulation. These receptors all come from a human donor in good health (CMV status not recorded). Some clones in this sample may be carry-over from other donors' samples.

This clonotype was seen more than once but under ten times. In DNA form, the CDR3 reads TGTGCCAGCACCTTGGGGACAGGGACCAACAATGAGCAGTTCTTC. Translation: CASTLGTGTNNEQFF. The rearrangement uses TRBV6-2 or TRBV6-3 and TRBJ2-1; 9 bases align to TRBD1. The V gene end was trimmed by 7 bases and the J gene end by 5 bases; junction bases not matched to a gene: 9. Germline-derived CDR1 and CDR2 are MNHEY and SVGEGT. The CDR3 totals 15 residues.

This clonotype was found a few times. The genes are TRBV6-5 and TRBJ2-7, with D perhaps being TRBD1 or TRBD2 (5 bases each). Germline loops: CDR1 MNHEY, CDR2 SVGAGI. V was cut by 5 bases and J by 2 bases, with 13 bases left in between. The CDR3 contains 14 residues. This chain's CDR3 is CASSNTGPAYEQYF. For the CDR3, the DNA is TGTGCCAGCAGTAACACGGGGCCGGCCTACGAGCAGTACTTC.

A few counts support this clonotype. A read error may produce the germline difference seen at one junction end. The V and J genes are TRBV6-2 or TRBV6-3 and TRBJ2-5; TRBD1 is a possible D gene (6 bases). Germline assignment: CDR1 MNHEY and CDR2 SVGEGT. This CDR3 is 14 amino acids long. In DNA form, the CDR3 reads TGTGCCAGCAGGGCCCCAGGAATCACGGGACATCCCATTTTC. Translation: CASRAPGITGHPIF.

The J gene is TRBJ1-2, the V gene TRBV12-3 or TRBV12-4, with a weak D call TRBD1 (6 bases). V was pared by 6 bases and J by 4 bases, with 15 bases between. CDR3 length: 14 residues. The CDR3 reads CASRGTGSPYGYTF. CDR3 DNA: TGTGCCAGCAGAGGTACAGGGAGCCCCTATGGCTACACCTTC.

This chain uses TRBV6-1 with TRBJ1-5, with D hard to call. Germline V gene sequence: CDR1 MNHNS, CDR2 SASEGT. V was shortened by 0 bases and J by 4 bases, with 13 bases between the two germline ends. The CDR3 is 16 amino acids. The chain's CDR3 is CASSEAQVIINQPQHF. The CDR3 coding sequence is TGTGCCAGCAGTGAAGCGCAGGTCATAATTAATCAGCCCCAGCATTTT.

The sample holds a few counts of this clonotype. J is TRBJ2-1 and V is TRBV7-2; tentative D call: TRBD1 (6 bases). Germline loops: CDR1 SGHTA, CDR2 FQGNSA. This CDR3 has 15 amino acids. V gave up 0 bases and J gave up 8 bases, with 14 bases separating them. The CDR3 is CASSLARGFLDEQFF. CDR3 coding DNA: TGTGCCAGCAGCTTAGCCAGGGGTTTTTTGGATGAGCAGTTCTTC. Full variable domain (outside the CDR3, taken from reference TRBV7-2 and TRBJ2-1): GAGVSQSPSNKVTEKGKDVELRCDPISGHTALYWYRQSLGQGLEFLIYFQGNSAPDKSGLPSDRFSAERTGGSVSTLTIQRTQQEDSAVYLCASSLARGFLDEQFFGPGTRLTVL.

This clonotype was detected once. The rearrangement joins TRBV12-3 or TRBV12-4 to TRBJ2-1; 7 positions match TRBD1. The CDR3 runs 14 residues. The V and J ends lost 6 bases and 3 bases, in that order; junction bases with no gene match: 5. Written as DNA, the CDR3 is TGTGCCAGCAGCCTGACAGGGTTCTACAATGAGCAGTTCTTC. This sequence encodes CASSLTGFYNEQFF.

This clonotype was seen more than once but under ten times. V usage is TRBV18 and J usage is TRBJ1-5, with D hard to call. Between the trimmed V and J ends, which lost 3 bases and 0 bases, there was a span of 18 bases. Germline CDR1 KGHSH, CDR2 LQKENI. The CDR3 sequence is 18 residues long. The CDR3 loop is CASSPTEQPWDSNQPQHF. Here the CDR3 DNA reads TGTGCCAGCTCACCCACGGAACAGCCTTGGGATAGCAATCAGCCCCAGCATTTT.

Only a few counts were recorded for this clonotype. The rearrangement uses TRBV7-8 and TRBJ2-3; D gene ambiguous. Deletions cut 4 bases from V and 0 bases from J, with 5 bases between. Germline V gene lookup returns CDR1 SGHVS and CDR2 FQNEAQ. This CDR3 is 13 amino acids long. CDR3: CASSSFSTDTQYF. The CDR3 bases are TGTGCCAGCAGCTCTTTTAGCACAGATACGCAGTATTTT.

V usage is TRBV20-1 and J usage is TRBJ1-6, with no clear D. The CDR3 runs to 16 residues. Trimming removed 0 bases at V and 12 bases at J, with 21 bases between. The V gene's germline CDR1 is DFQATT and CDR2 SNEGSKA (reference sequence). The CDR3 sequence: CSARDRSQPLRLPLHF. Here the CDR3 DNA reads TGCAGTGCTAGAGATCGATCGCAGCCTTTACGATTACCCCTCCACTTT.

There are a few counts of this clonotype. The V gene is TRBV4-1, the J gene TRBJ1-2, with a weak D call TRBD1 (6 bases). Looked up from germline, CDR1 is MGHRA and CDR2 is YSYEKL. Deletions cut 4 bases from V and 4 bases from J, with 10 bases between. This CDR3 comprises 13 residues. As DNA, the CDR3 is TGCGCCAGCAGCCCCGGGACATCCTATGGCTACACCTTC. Protein sequence: CASSPGTSYGYTF.

The chain joins TRBV7-2 to TRBJ2-3, with D possibly being TRBD1 or TRBD2 (6 bases each). From germline, CDR1 is SGHTA and CDR2 FQGNSA. Trimming took 5 bases from V and 5 from J, leaving 14 bases between them. The CDR3 runs to 14 residues. The CDR3 loop is CASSPWGALDTQYF. The CDR3, as DNA: TGTGCCAGCAGCCCGTGGGGGGCGCTAGATACGCAGTATTTT.

This rearrangement joins TRBV11-2 to TRBJ2-2; no clear D gene. Germline CDR1 reads SGHAT; CDR2 reads FQNNGV. The V end lost 5 bases, the J end lost 7 bases, and 5 bases lay between the germline ends. The CDR3 consists of 11 residues. The chain's CDR3 is CASSDGGELFF. The CDR3 DNA is TGTGCCAGCAGCGATGGCGGGGAGCTGTTTTTT.

This clonotype was counted between two and nine times. The rearrangement links TRBV7-8 to TRBJ2-3, with D unclear. Germline V gene data show CDR1 as SGHVS and CDR2 as FQNEAQ. V gave up 1 base and J gave up 6 bases, with 11 bases separating them. This CDR3 region has 14 residues. CDR3 protein: CASSLEALTDTQYF. The DNA of the CDR3 is TGTGCCAGCAGCTTAGAGGCCTTAACGGATACGCAGTATTTT.

The rearrangement joins TRBV7-6 to TRBJ1-6; D gene uncertain. V was clipped by 4 bases and J by 9 bases, with 13 bases between them. The CDR3 is 14 amino acids. The germline V gene encodes CDR1 SGHVS and CDR2 FNYEAQ. CDR3 coding DNA: TGTGCCAGCAGCTCGGGAATAGGAATTTCACCCCTCCACTTT. Its translation is CASSSGIGISPLHF.

The chain recombines TRBV6-2 or TRBV6-3 with TRBJ2-5, with D unclear. CDR1 and CDR2 (germline): MNHEY, SVGEGT. Trimming left V 2 bases short and J 3 bases short, with 16 bases between. The CDR3 is 16 residues long. The CDR3 is CASSYESSAWEETQYF. The CDR3 DNA follows: TGTGCCAGCAGTTACGAATCTAGTGCCTGGGAAGAGACCCAGTACTTC.

The chain employs TRBV6-5 and TRBJ2-1; D remains unclear. The V gene lost 0 bases and the J gene lost 9 bases, with 12 bases spanning the gap. This CDR3 has 14 amino acids. Germline assignment: CDR1 MNHEY and CDR2 SVGAGI. The CDR3 here is CASSYSKGELEQFF. CDR3 nucleotides: TGTGCCAGCAGTTACTCGAAAGGTGAACTTGAGCAGTTCTTC.

In DNA, the CDR3 is TGTGCCAGCAGCTTAAAATCCCGAGAACAAGAGACCCAGTACTTC. Translating gives CASSLKSREQETQYF. The chain uses TRBV7-9 and TRBJ2-5; the D is unclear. V was cut by 2 bases and J by 2 bases, with 12 bases left in between. This CDR3 comprises 15 residues. CDR1 is SEHNR, CDR2 FQNEAQ, per germline (reference sequence).

V gene TRBV7-9 combines with J gene TRBJ2-5; D might be TRBD2 (6 bases). This CDR3 is built from 15 residues. Trimming pared 5 bases from V and 6 bases from J, leaving 19 bases between. Germline loops: CDR1 SEHNR, CDR2 FQNEAQ (reference sequence). CDR3 DNA: TGTGCCAGCAGCCCCTTGAGACTAGGGTTAAAGACCCAGTACTTC. As protein: CASSPLRLGLKTQYF.